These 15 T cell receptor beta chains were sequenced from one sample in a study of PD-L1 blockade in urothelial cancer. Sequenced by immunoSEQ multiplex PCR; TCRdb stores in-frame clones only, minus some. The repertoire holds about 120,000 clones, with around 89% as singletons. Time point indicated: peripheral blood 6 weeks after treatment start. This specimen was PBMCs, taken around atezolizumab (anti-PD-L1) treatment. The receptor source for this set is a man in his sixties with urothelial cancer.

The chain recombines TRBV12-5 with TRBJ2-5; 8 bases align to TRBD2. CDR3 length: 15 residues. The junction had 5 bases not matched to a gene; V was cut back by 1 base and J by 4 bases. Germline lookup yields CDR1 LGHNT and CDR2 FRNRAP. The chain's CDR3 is CASGLAISGTETQYF. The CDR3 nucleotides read TGTGCTAGTGGTTTGGCAATTAGCGGGACAGAGACCCAGTACTTC.

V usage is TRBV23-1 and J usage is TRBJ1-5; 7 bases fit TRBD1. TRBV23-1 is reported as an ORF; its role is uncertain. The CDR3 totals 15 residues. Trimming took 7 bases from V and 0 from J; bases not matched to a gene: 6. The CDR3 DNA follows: TGCGCCAGCAAGGGGACAGTTTATAGCAATCAGCCCCAGCATTTT. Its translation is CASKGTVYSNQPQHF.

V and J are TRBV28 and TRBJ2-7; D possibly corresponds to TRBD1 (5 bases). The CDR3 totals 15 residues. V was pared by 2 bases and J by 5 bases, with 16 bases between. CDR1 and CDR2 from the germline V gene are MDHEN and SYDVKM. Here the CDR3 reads CASSLLVGARNEQYF. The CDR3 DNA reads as TGTGCCAGCAGTTTACTGGTAGGGGCAAGGAACGAGCAGTACTTC.

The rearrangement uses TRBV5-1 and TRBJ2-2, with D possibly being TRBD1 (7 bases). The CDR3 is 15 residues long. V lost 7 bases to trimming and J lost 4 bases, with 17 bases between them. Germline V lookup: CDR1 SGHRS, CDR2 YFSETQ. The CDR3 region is CASGQGGLSTGELFF. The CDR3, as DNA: TGCGCCAGCGGCCAGGGGGGCCTATCCACCGGGGAGCTGTTTTTT.

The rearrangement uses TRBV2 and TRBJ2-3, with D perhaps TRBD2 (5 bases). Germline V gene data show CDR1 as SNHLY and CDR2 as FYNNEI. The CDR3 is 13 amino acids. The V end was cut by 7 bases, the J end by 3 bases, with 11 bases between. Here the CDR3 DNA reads TGTGCCAGCAAAGGACTCCCAACAGATACGCAGTATTTT. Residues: CASKGLPTDTQYF.

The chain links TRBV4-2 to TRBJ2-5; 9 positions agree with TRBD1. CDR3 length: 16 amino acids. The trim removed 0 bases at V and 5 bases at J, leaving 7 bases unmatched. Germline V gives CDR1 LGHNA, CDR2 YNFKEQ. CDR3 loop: CASSQERQGGRETQYF. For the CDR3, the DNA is TGTGCCAGCAGCCAAGAACGACAGGGGGGTAGGGAGACCCAGTACTTC.

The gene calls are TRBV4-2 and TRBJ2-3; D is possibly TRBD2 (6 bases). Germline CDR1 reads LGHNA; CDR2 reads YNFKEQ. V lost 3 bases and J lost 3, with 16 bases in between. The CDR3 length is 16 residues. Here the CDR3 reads CASSQAGLAETDTQYF. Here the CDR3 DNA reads TGTGCCAGCAGCCAGGCGGGACTCGCGGAGACAGATACGCAGTATTTT.

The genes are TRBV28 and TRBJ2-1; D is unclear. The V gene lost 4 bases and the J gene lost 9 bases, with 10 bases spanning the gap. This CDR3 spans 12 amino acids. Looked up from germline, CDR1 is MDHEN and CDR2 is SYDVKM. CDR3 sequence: CASSSTKSEQFF. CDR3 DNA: TGTGCCAGCAGTTCTACGAAGAGTGAGCAGTTCTTC.

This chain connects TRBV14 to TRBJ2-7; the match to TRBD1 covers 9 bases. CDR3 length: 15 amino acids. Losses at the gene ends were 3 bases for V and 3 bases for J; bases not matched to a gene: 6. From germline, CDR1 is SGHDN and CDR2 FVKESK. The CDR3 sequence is CASSHIPGQGYEQYF. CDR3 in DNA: TGTGCCAGCAGCCATATCCCGGGACAGGGCTACGAGCAGTACTTC.

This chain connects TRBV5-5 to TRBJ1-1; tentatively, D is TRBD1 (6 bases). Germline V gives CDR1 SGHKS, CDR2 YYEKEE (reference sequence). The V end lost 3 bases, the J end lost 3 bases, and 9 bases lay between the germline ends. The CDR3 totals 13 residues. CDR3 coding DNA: TGTGCCAGCAGCTGGGAGGGGGACACTGAAGCTTTCTTT. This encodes CASSWEGDTEAFF. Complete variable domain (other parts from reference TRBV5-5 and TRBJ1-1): DAGVTQSPTHLIKTRGQQVTLRCSPISGHKSVSWYQQVLGQGPQFIFQYYEKEERGRGNFPDRFSARQFPNYSSELNVNALLLGDSALYLCASSWEGDTEAFFGQGTRLTVV.

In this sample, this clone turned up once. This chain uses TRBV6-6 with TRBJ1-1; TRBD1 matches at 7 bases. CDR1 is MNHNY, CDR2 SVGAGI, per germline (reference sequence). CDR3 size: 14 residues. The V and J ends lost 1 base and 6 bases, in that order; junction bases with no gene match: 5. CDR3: CASSYYPQGSEAFF. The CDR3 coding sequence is TGTGCCAGCAGTTACTACCCACAGGGGTCTGAAGCTTTCTTT.

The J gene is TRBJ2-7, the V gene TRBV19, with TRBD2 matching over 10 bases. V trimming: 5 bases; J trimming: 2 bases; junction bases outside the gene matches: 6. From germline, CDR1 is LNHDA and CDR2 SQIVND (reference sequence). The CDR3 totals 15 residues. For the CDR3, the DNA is TGTGCCAGTAGTGATCTAGCGGGGGCCACCTACGAGCAGTACTTC. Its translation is CASSDLAGATYEQYF.

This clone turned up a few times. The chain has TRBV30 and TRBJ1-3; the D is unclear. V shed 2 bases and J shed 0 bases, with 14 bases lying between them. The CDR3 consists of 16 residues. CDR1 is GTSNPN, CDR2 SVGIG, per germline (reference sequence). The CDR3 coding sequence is TGTGCCTGGAGTACCCCCTTCGGGGACTCTGGAAACACCATATATTTT. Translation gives CAWSTPFGDSGNTIYF.

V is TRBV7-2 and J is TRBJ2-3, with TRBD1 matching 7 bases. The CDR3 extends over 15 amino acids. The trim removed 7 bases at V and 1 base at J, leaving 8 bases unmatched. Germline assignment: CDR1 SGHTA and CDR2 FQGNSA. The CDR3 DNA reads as TGTGCCAGCAACGCACGAGGGGGCCGCACAGATACGCAGTATTTT. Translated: CASNARGGRTDTQYF.

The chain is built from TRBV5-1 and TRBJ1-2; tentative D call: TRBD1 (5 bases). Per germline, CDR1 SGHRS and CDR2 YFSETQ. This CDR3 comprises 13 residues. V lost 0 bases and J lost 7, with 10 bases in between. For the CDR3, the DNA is TGCGCCAGCAGCTTGGAAGGGGTCTCTGGCTACACCTTC. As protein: CASSLEGVSGYTF.